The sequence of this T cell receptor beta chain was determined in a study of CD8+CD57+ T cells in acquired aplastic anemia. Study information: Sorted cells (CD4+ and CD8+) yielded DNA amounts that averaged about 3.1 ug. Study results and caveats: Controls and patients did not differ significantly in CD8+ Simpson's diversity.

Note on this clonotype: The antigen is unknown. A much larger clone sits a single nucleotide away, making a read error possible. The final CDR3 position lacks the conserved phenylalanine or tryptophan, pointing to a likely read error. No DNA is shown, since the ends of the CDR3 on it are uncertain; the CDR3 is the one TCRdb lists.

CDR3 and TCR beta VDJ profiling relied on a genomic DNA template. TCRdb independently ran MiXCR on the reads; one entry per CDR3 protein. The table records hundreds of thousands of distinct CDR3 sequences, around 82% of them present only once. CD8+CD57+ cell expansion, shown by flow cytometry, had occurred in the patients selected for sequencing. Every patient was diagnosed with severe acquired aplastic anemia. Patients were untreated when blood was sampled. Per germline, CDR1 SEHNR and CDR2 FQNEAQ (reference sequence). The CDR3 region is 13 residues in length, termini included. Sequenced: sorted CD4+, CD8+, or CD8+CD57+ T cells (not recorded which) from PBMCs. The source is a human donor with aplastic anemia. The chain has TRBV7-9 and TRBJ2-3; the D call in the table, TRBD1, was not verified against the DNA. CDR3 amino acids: CASSLVPGELHYG.